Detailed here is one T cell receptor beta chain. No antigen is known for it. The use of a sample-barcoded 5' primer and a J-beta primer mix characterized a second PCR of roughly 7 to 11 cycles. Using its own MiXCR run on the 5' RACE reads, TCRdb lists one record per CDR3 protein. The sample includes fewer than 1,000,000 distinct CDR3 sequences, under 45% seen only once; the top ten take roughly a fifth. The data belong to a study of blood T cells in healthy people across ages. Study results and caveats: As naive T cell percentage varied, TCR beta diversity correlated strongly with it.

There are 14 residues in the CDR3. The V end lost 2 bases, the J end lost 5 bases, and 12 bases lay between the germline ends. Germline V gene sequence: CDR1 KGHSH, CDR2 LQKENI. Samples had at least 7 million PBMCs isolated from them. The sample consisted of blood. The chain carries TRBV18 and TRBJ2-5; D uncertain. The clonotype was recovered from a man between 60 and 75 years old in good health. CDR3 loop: CASSPTRARETQYF. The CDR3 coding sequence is TGTGCCAGCTCACCAACCCGGGCGCGGGAGACCCAGTACTTC.